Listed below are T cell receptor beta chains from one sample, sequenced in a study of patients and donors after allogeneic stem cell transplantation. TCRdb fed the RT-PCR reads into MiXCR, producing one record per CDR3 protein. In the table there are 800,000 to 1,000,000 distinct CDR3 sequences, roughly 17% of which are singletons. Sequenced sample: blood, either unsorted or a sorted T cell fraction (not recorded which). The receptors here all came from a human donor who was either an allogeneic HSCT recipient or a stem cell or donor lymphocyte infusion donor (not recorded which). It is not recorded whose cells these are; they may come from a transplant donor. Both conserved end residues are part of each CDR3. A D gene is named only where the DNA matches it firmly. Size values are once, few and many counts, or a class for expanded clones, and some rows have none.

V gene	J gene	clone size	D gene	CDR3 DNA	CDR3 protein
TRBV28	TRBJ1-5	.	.	TGTGCCAGCAATCTTCCAAATCAGCCCCAGCATTTT	CASNLPNQPQHF
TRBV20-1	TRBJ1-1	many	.	TGCAGTGCTAGGGCCCGGAACAGACTCCTATTGAACACTGAAGCTTTCTTT	CSARARNRLLLNTEAFF
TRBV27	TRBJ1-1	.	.	TGTGCCAGCAGTTTGCCACAGGGCACTGAAGCTTTCTTT	CASSLPQGTEAFF
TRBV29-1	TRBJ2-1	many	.	TGCAGCGTTGGGTGGAGGGGCGTAATACCCTCCTACAATGAGCAGTTCTTC	CSVGWRGVIPSYNEQFF
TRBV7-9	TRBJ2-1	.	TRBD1	TGTGCCAGCAGCTCTGACCCGGTGGGACAGCGAACTTTTCCGTTCTTC	CASSSDPVGQRTFPFF
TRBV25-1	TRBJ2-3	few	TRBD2	TGTGCCAGCAGGGACAGACTAGCGGGGGCGGGTACGCAGTATTTT	CASRDRLAGAGTQYF
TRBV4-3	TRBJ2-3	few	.	TGCGCCAGCAGCCGCGACGGCCTCGACACAGATACGCAGTATTTT	CASSRDGLDTDTQYF
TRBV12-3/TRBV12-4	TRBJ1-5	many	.	TGTGCCAGCAGTTTGGTCGGAAATAGCAATCAGCCCCAGCATTTT	CASSLVGNSNQPQHF
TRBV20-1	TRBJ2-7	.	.	TGCAGTGCTAGAGTTCCACCCTCAGAGCAGTACTTC	CSARVPPSEQYF
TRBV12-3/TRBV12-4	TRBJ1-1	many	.	TGTGCCAGCAGTTTGTACATGAACACTGAAGCTTTCTTT	CASSLYMNTEAFF
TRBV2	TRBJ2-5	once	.	TGTGCCAGCAGTGGGCTAGGCGTCGAGACCCAGTACTTC	CASSGLGVETQYF
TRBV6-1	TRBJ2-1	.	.	TGTGCCAGCAGTAATCAGGTTTACAATGAGCAGTTCTTC	CASSNQVYNEQFF
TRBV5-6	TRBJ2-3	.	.	TGTGCCAGCAGCTTGAGCTCCGGCCGGAATACGCAGTATTTT	CASSLSSGRNTQYF
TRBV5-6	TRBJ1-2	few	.	TGTGCCAGCAGCTTGGGTCCGGGACGGGAGCGGGGCTACACCTTC	CASSLGPGRERGYTF
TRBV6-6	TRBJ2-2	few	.	TGTGCCAGCAGACCTGAAAACACCGGGGAGCTGTTTTTT	CASRPENTGELFF
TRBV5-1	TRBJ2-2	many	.	TGCGCCAGCAGCTTGGCCCCTACCGGGGAGCTGTTTTTT	CASSLAPTGELFF
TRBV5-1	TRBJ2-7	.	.	TGCGCCAGCAGCTCTTCTTCGGACGCCAAGGTCAAAGCCGAGCAGTACTTC	CASSSSSDAKVKAEQYF
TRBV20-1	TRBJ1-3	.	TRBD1	TGCAGTGCTAGTTCCGGGACAGGGGGCTCTGGAAACACCATATATTTT	CSASSGTGGSGNTIYF